This entry lists 22 T cell receptor beta chains sequenced from one sample in a study of cytomegalovirus exposure and HLA in healthy donors. PCR employed 60 Vbeta and 13 Jbeta primers. Assay: immunoSEQ multiplex PCR; the TCRdb copy retains only in-frame clones and omits some. Of about 62,000 clones in the sample, 70% to 90% were seen once. The sample taken for sequencing was PBMCs. The receptors were gathered from a young man in good health and CMV-seronegative.

The J gene is TRBJ2-3, the V gene TRBV2, with D perhaps TRBD1 (5 bases). Trimming shortened V by 8 bases and J by 2 bases, and 11 bases separated the two germline ends. Per germline, CDR1 SNHLY and CDR2 FYNNEI. The CDR3 length is 13 residues. The DNA for the CDR3 is TGTGCCAGCCAACAGGACCTCACAGATACGCAGTATTTT. Its protein product is CASQQDLTDTQYF. Together with reference TRBV2 and TRBJ2-3, the CDR3 gives the full variable domain: EPEVTQTPSHQVTQMGQEVILRCVPISNHLYFYWYRQILGQKVEFLVSFYNNEISEKSEIFDDQFSVERPDGSNFTLKIRSTKLEDSAMYFCASQQDLTDTQYFGPGTRLTVL.

The rearrangement joins TRBV9 to TRBJ2-5; the D gene is possibly TRBD2 (5 bases). V lost 0 bases, J lost 5 bases, and 14 bases lay in between. The CDR3 is 15 residues long. CDR1 is SGDLS and CDR2 is YYNGEE in the germline V gene. The CDR3 is CASSVGGLSGETQYF. The CDR3 DNA sequence: TGTGCCAGCAGCGTAGGAGGACTCTCGGGGGAGACCCAGTACTTC.

J is TRBJ2-5 and V is TRBV7-9; TRBD1 matches 8 bases. CDR3 length equals 16 residues. Germline V gene sequence: CDR1 SEHNR, CDR2 FQNEAQ (reference sequence). J gave up 5 bases and V 0 bases, and 8 bases lay outside the gene matches. CDR3 sequence (DNA): TGTGCCAGCAGCTTAGCTAGGGACAGGACTCGGGAGACCCAGTACTTC. The encoded protein is CASSLARDRTRETQYF.

The rearrangement joins TRBV7-9 to TRBJ2-1; TRBD2 is a possible D gene (6 bases). This CDR3 region has 17 residues. CDR1 SEHNR and CDR2 FQNEAQ come from the germline V gene (reference sequence). Deletions cut 5 bases from V and 0 bases from J, with 17 bases between. The CDR3: CASSPRGTSLSYNEQFF. CDR3 in DNA: TGTGCCAGCAGCCCCCGGGGAACTAGCCTCTCCTACAATGAGCAGTTCTTC.

The rearrangement links TRBV19 to TRBJ1-1; TRBD1 is a possible D gene (6 bases). V was pared by 5 bases and J by 8 bases, with 12 bases between. Germline lookup yields CDR1 LNHDA and CDR2 SQIVND (reference sequence). The CDR3 is 12 amino acids. The CDR3 region has the DNA TGTGCCAGTAGTCCAACCGGGACAGAAGCTTTCTTT. Translating it yields CASSPTGTEAFF.

This chain connects TRBV9 to TRBJ2-3; 9 bases match TRBD1. The V and J ends lost 5 bases and 3 bases, in that order; junction bases with no gene match: 7. This CDR3 is built from 15 residues. Per germline, CDR1 SGDLS and CDR2 YYNGEE. The CDR3: CASRPTTGGTDTQYF. The CDR3 DNA follows: TGTGCCAGCAGACCAACGACAGGGGGAACAGATACGCAGTATTTT.

CDR3 sequence reads: CASSYSDGLNTEAFF. The CDR3 coding sequence is TGTGCCAGCAGTTACTCTGACGGGTTGAACACTGAAGCTTTCTTT. The V call is TRBV6-5, the J call TRBJ1-1; no definite D call. Germline V gives CDR1 MNHEY, CDR2 SVGAGI. V lost 0 bases, J lost 0 bases, and 8 bases lay in between. The CDR3 is 15 amino acids.

The chain recombines TRBV13 with TRBJ1-2; maybe TRBD1 (6 bases). Germline loops: CDR1 PRHDT, CDR2 FYEKMQ (reference sequence). V lost 5 bases to trimming and J lost 5 bases, with 18 bases between them. The CDR3 runs 15 residues. The DNA of the CDR3 is TGTGCCAGCAGCCCATTCTCCAGGACAGCGTATGGCTACACCTTC. It encodes CASSPFSRTAYGYTF.

The chain recombines TRBV2 with TRBJ2-2, with TRBD2 matching 11 bases. The CDR3 spans 16 residues. With V trimmed by 0 bases and J by 8 bases, 5 bases remained unmatched. Germline V CDR1 and CDR2: SNHLY, FYNNEI. In nucleotides, the CDR3 is TGTGCCAGCAGTGAAGCGCCGGGACTAGCGGCGGGGGAGCTGTTTTTT. Translation gives CASSEAPGLAAGELFF.

This clone came up a few times. This chain uses TRBV30 with TRBJ1-5; the match to TRBD1 covers 7 bases. V shed 4 bases, J shed 0 bases, and the junction held 6 bases outside the gene matches. The CDR3 is 15 amino acids. Germline values: CDR1 GTSNPN, CDR2 SVGIG (reference sequence). The CDR3 region is CAWKVGQDSNQPQHF. CDR3 sequence (DNA): TGTGCCTGGAAGGTTGGACAGGATAGCAATCAGCCCCAGCATTTT.

This chain uses TRBV11-2 with TRBJ2-3; 8 nucleotides align to TRBD2. J lost 0 bases, V lost 5 bases, and 4 bases had no gene match. Germline-derived CDR1 and CDR2 are SGHAT and FQNNGV. The CDR3 sequence is 15 residues long. The CDR3 spells CASSPGGASTDTQYF. The CDR3 DNA reads TGTGCCAGCAGCCCCGGGGGGGCTAGCACAGATACGCAGTATTTT. Drawing the rest from reference TRBV11-2 and TRBJ2-3, the complete variable domain is EAGVAQSPRYKIIEKRQSVAFWCNPISGHATLYWYQQILGQGPKLLIQFQNNGVVDDSQLPKDRFSAERLKGVDSTLKIQPAKLEDSAVYLCASSPGGASTDTQYFGPGTRLTVL.

The genes are TRBV6-5 and TRBJ1-1; the D is unclear. V shed 5 bases and J shed 2 bases, with 15 bases lying between them. The germline V gene has CDR1 MNHEY and CDR2 SVGAGI. The CDR3 spans 15 residues. The CDR3 DNA reads TGTGCCAGCAGTAACCGACTAGTCGTCAACACTGAAGCTTTCTTT. It yields the protein CASSNRLVVNTEAFF.

The chain links TRBV5-1 to TRBJ1-1, with a weak D call TRBD1 (6 bases). Trimming stripped 3 bases from V and 2 bases from J, with 17 bases between. This CDR3 contains 16 residues. Germline V gene data show CDR1 as SGHRS and CDR2 as YFSETQ. The CDR3 region is CASSSFKQGRNTEAFF. The CDR3 region has the DNA TGCGCCAGCAGCTCCTTTAAACAGGGTCGAAACACTGAAGCTTTCTTT.

The gene calls are TRBV9 and TRBJ2-3; D is perhaps TRBD2 (5 bases). Trimming left V 2 bases short and J 6 bases short, with 10 bases between. Germline CDR1 SGDLS, CDR2 YYNGEE. The CDR3 is 13 amino acids. The CDR3 sequence is CASSVSAGDTQYF. As DNA, the CDR3 is TGTGCCAGCAGCGTGAGCGCGGGTGATACGCAGTATTTT.

The chain links TRBV10-3 to TRBJ2-2, with 12 bases that match TRBD2. The CDR3 runs to 16 residues. Trimming cost V 6 bases and J 0 bases; bases outside gene matches: 2. CDR1 ENHRY and CDR2 SYGVKD come from the germline V gene. Written as DNA, the CDR3 is TGTGCCATCAGGGGACTAGCGGGCTCGAACACCGGGGAGCTGTTTTTT. This encodes CAIRGLAGSNTGELFF.

V usage is TRBV5-1 and J usage is TRBJ2-5; TRBD1 might be the D (6 bases). This CDR3 is built from 12 residues. The germline V gene has CDR1 SGHRS and CDR2 YFSETQ. Trimming left V 3 bases short and J 6 bases short, with 9 bases between. The CDR3: CASSSDSQTQYF. As DNA, the CDR3 is TGCGCCAGCAGCTCGGACAGCCAGACCCAGTACTTC.

V and J are TRBV2 and TRBJ1-1, with 7 bases identical to TRBD1. The V gene end was trimmed by 7 bases and the J gene end by 4 bases; junction bases not matched to a gene: 12. The CDR3 consists of 15 residues. Per the germline V gene, CDR1 is SNHLY and CDR2 is FYNNEI. The DNA of the CDR3 is TGTGCCAGCAACTTCCAGGGGGATGGCGGCACTGAAGCTTTCTTT. It codes for CASNFQGDGGTEAFF.

The genes are TRBV2 and TRBJ2-7; 7 bases map to TRBD2. Per the germline V gene, CDR1 is SNHLY and CDR2 is FYNNEI. The length of the CDR3 is 14 residues. J gave up 0 bases and V 8 bases, and 7 bases lay outside the gene matches. CDR3 sequence reads: CASLTSVASYEQYF. The CDR3, as DNA: TGTGCCAGCCTAACTAGCGTCGCCTCCTACGAGCAGTACTTC.

This clone came up once. The chain recombines TRBV28 with TRBJ2-7; 7 nucleotides line up with TRBD1. Germline V gene lookup returns CDR1 MDHEN and CDR2 SYDVKM. V was pared by 8 bases and J by 0 bases, with 13 bases of the junction left unmatched. The CDR3 contains 16 residues. CDR3 nucleotide sequence: TGTGCCAGCCCCCCCGTGGGACAGCTTAGCTCCTACGAGCAGTACTTC. Protein: CASPPVGQLSSYEQYF.

The rearrangement links TRBV5-1 to TRBJ1-6; the D gene is possibly TRBD1 (5 bases). The germline CDR1 and CDR2 sequences are SGHRS and YFSETQ. This CDR3 spans 14 amino acids. The germline V and J ends were trimmed by 0 bases and 8 bases, with 9 bases remaining between them. DNA for the CDR3: TGCGCCAGCAGCTTGGGGGACTCCTATTCACCCCTCCACTTT. Translating it yields CASSLGDSYSPLHF.

The chain couples TRBV2 to TRBJ2-7, with D maybe TRBD1 (6 bases). V lost 5 bases to trimming and J lost 6 bases, with 17 bases between them. The CDR3 has 14 amino acids. Germline loops: CDR1 SNHLY, CDR2 FYNNEI. As DNA, the CDR3 is TGTGCCAGCAGTCTCAGGACAGACTCGGTCGAGCAGTACTTC. Protein sequence: CASSLRTDSVEQYF.

This clone was found once. V is TRBV5-6 and J is TRBJ2-5; TRBD2 matches at 13 bases. Germline V gene lookup returns CDR1 SGHDT and CDR2 YYEEEE. J gave up 4 bases and V 4 bases, and 7 bases lay outside the gene matches. The length of the CDR3 is 16 residues. CDR3 bases: TGTGCCAGCAGCGAATCGGGACTAGCGGGGCTAGAGACCCAGTACTTC. Translated: CASSESGLAGLETQYF.